Listed here is a single T cell receptor (beta chain). Antigen specificity is unknown. Researchers ran the assay at a deep level. Profiling relied on immunoSEQ multiplex PCR, and the TCRdb table lists in-frame clones only, not all of them. This table has about 990,000 clones, approximately 80% appearing once. This sample stems from a study of shared clonotypes between healthy human individuals. Study results and limitations: Compared with clonotypes that all four donors shared, non-shared clonotypes had lower generation probabilities.

CD45RA-negative memory and CD45RA+ naive subsets were split from the CD4+ cells. V lost 4 bases and J 7 bases, leaving 14 bases between the germline ends. This CDR3 has 14 residues. Germline V gene data show CDR1 as MNHEY and CDR2 as SMNVEV (reference sequence). The sample taken for sequencing was memory CD4+ T cells from PBMCs. Subset given: CD45RA-negative fraction. V usage is TRBV27 and J usage is TRBJ2-4; D unclear. The receptor's source is a man between 18 and 35 years old in good health. Some clones in this sample may be carry-over from other donors' samples. The CDR3 DNA is TGTGCCAGCAGTTCCCGAGGACCTGGGAACATTCAGTACTTC. This codes for CASSSRGPGNIQYF.